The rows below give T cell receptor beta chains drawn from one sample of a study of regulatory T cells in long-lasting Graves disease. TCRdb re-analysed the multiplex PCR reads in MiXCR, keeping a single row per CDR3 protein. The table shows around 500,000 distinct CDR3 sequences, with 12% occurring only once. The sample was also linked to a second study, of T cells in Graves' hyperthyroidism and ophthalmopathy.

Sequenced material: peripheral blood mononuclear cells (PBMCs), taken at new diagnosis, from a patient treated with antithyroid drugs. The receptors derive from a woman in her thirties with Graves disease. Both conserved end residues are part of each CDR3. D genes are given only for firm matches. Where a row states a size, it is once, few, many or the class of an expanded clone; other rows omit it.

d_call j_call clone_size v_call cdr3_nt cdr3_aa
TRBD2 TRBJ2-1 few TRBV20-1 TGCAGTGTAACTAGCGGGAGCAGGGAGCAGTTCTTC CSVTSGSREQFF
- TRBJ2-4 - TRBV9 TGTGCCAGCAGCCCTCCAGCCAAAAACATTCAGTACTTC CASSPPAKNIQYF
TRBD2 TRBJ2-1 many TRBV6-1 TGTGCCAGCAGTGATATAGCGGGAGGCTCCTACAATGAGCAGTTCTTC CASSDIAGGSYNEQFF
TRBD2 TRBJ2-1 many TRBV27 TGTGCCAGCAGTTTCCTGCTAGCGGGCCCGTTCAATGAGCAGTTCTTC CASSFLLAGPFNEQFF
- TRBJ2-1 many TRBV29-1 TGCAGCGTTAACCCCCAACACTGGAGCTCCTACAATGAGCAGTTCTTC CSVNPQHWSSYNEQFF
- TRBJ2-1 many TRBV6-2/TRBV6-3 TGTGCCAGCAGTCCCACTTTCAGCAATGAGCAGTTCTTC CASSPTFSNEQFF
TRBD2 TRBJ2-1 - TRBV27 TGTGCCAGCAGCCCGACTAGCGGGAGGATCTCCTACAATGAGCAGTTCTTC CASSPTSGRISYNEQFF
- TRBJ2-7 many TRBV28 TGTGCCAGCAGTTACTTCTACGAGCAGTACTTC CASSYFYEQYF
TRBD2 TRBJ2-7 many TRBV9 TGTGCCAGCAGCGTGGGCGGGAGGATTTACGAGCAGTACTTC CASSVGGRIYEQYF
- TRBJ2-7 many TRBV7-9 TGTGCCAGCAGCTTAGCGGGAGCATTACCTTCTCAGGGGTCCTACGAGCAGTACTTC CASSLAGALPSQGSYEQYF
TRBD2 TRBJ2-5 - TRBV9 TGTGCCAGCAGCGTAGGGAGTCGGACTAGCGGGAGAGGGGAGACCCAGTACTTC CASSVGSRTSGRGETQYF
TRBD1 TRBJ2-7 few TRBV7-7 TGTGCCAGCAGCTGGGAACGGGACAGGTTCTACGAGCAGTACTTC CASSWERDRFYEQYF
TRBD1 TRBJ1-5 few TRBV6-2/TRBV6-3 TGTGCCAGCAGTTCCGCGGGACAGACTAATCAGCCCCAGCATTTT CASSSAGQTNQPQHF
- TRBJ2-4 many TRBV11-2 TGTGCCAGCAGCCCGGCGGACGACTGGTCCAAAAACATTCAGTACTTC CASSPADDWSKNIQYF
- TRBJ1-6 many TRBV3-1 TGTGCCAGCAGCCAAGAAAGTGGTTGGAATTCACCCCTCCACTTT CASSQESGWNSPLHF
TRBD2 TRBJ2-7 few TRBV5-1 TGCGCCAGCACTTTTGGGACTAGCGGGACCCAGAGCTACGAGCAGTACTTC CASTFGTSGTQSYEQYF
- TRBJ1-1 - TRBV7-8 TGTGCCAGCAGCTCCCAGGGTCCGCTCACTGAAGCTTTCTTT CASSSQGPLTEAFF
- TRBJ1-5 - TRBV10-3 TGTGCCATCAGTGAGTCCTACACTGGACCAGATCAGCCCCAGCATTTT CAISESYTGPDQPQHF
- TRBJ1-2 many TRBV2 TGTGCCAGCAGTGACGCCGGGAGTCAGGAAAACTATGGCTACACCTTC CASSDAGSQENYGYTF
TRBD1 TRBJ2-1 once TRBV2 TGTGCCAGCAGTGAAGCGGGGAGTTACAGGGGAGTGCAGTTCTTC CASSEAGSYRGVQFF
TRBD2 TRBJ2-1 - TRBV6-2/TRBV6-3 TGTGCCAGCAGTTACCTAGCGGGAGGGCCGGTCCATGAGCAGTTCTTC CASSYLAGGPVHEQFF
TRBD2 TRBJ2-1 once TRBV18 TGTGCCAGCTCACCACACTGGCTAGCGGGAGGAGGCCACAATGAGCAGTTCTTC CASSPHWLAGGGHNEQFF
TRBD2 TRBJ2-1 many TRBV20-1 TGCAGTGCACCGCTCGGCGGGAGCTACAATGAGCAGTTCTTC CSAPLGGSYNEQFF
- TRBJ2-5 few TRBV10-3 TGTGCCATCAGTGACCCCCAAGAGACCCAGTACTTC CAISDPQETQYF
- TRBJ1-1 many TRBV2 TGTGCCAGCATTCTCGACAGGACGAACACTGAAGCTTTCTTT CASILDRTNTEAFF
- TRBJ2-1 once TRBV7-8 TGTGCCAGCAGCTCTTCCGGGACTTTAACTTCCTACAATGAGCAGTTCTTC CASSSSGTLTSYNEQFF
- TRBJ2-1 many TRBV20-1 TGCAGTGCTGGGCGGGGCAATGAGCAGTTCTTC CSAGRGNEQFF
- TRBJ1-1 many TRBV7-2 TGTGCCAGCAGCTTAGCGACATGGGGCACTGAAGCTTTCTTT CASSLATWGTEAFF
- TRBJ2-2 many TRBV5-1 TGCGCCAGCAGCTCTACAGGGTCGGGCGGGGAGCTGTTTTTT CASSSTGSGGELFF
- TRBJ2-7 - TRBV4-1 TGCGCCAGCAGCCAAGTTCCTGACTTCCTCTCCTACGAGCAGTACTTC CASSQVPDFLSYEQYF
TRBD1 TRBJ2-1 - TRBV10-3 TGTGCCATCAGTGAGCCTTTGGACAGGACGGAGCAGGAGTCCGGCGATGAGCAGTTCTTC CAISEPLDRTEQESGDEQFF
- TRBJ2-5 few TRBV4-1 TGCGCCAGCAGCCAGGGACCGTACCAAGAGACCCAGTACTTC CASSQGPYQETQYF
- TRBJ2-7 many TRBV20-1 TGCAGTGCTAGATACTCGTTCTACGAGCAGTACTTC CSARYSFYEQYF
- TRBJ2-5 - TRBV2 TGTGCCAGCACCCCCCCGAACCAAGAGACCCAGTACTTC CASTPPNQETQYF
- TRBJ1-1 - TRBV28 TGTGCCAGTAAGATAGATGTCACTGAAGCTTTCTTT CASKIDVTEAFF
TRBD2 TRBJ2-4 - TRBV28 TGTGCCAGCAGCCCAGCGACTAGCCTGTCCAAAAACATTCAGTACTTC CASSPATSLSKNIQYF
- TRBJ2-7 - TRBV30 TGTGCCTGGCAGCCCATATGGGGGAATGAGCAGTACTTC CAWQPIWGNEQYF
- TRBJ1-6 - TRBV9 TGTGCCAGCAGTTGGACATCTAATTCACCCCTCCACTTT CASSWTSNSPLHF
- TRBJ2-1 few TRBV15 TGTGCCACCAGCAGAGATATTGCCAATGAGCAGTTCTTC CATSRDIANEQFF
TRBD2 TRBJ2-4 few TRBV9 TGTGCCAGCAGCCCGGGGACTAGTTTTGGGAACATTCAGTACTTC CASSPGTSFGNIQYF
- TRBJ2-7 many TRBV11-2 TGTGCCAGCAGCTTAATCAGGCAGGGGAGCGAGCAGTACTTC CASSLIRQGSEQYF
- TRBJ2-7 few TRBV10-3 TGTGCCATCAGTGAATCCGGGACGTCCGTGAAGTCCGAGCAGTACTTC CAISESGTSVKSEQYF
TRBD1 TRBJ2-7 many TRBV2 TGTGCCAGCAGCGAGGACAGGGCCTTGGCACTGACCGAGCAGTACTTC CASSEDRALALTEQYF
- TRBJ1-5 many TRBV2 TGTGCCAGCAACGGCCAGGGGAATAGCAATCAGCCCCAGCATTTT CASNGQGNSNQPQHF
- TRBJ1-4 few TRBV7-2 TGTGCCAGCAGCTCGTCGGGGTATAGCAAACTGTTTTTT CASSSSGYSKLFF
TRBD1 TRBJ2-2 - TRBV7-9 TGTGCCAAAACAGGACAGGGCTACGGGGAGCTGTTTTTT CAKTGQGYGELFF
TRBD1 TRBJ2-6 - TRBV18 TGTGCCAGCTCAACAGGACAGGGGGGCTCTGGGGCCAACGTCCTGACTTTC CASSTGQGGSGANVLTF
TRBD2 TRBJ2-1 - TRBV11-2 TGTGCCAGCAGCTTATTGACTAGCGGGAAGGATGAGCAGTTCTTC CASSLLTSGKDEQFF
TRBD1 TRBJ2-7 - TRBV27 TGTGCCAGCAGTTTATCAACCGGGACAGGGAACTACGAGCAGTACTTC CASSLSTGTGNYEQYF
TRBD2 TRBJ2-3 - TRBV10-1 TGCGCCAGCAGTGAAGGGACTAGCGGTCGCACAGATACGCAGTATTTT CASSEGTSGRTDTQYF
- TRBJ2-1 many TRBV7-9 TGTGCCAGCAGCCAGCGTGGGATCTACAATGAGCAGTTCTTC CASSQRGIYNEQFF
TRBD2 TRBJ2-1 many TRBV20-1 TGCAGTGCTCGCTTTAAACTAGCGGGAGAGCAGTTCTTC CSARFKLAGEQFF
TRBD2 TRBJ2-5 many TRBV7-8 TGTGCCAGCAGACTAGCGGGAGGGCTGGGCGAGACCCAGTACTTC CASRLAGGLGETQYF
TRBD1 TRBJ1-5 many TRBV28 TGTGCCAGCAGTCCTCTAGGGGGCCGTTATCAGCCCCAGCATTTT CASSPLGGRYQPQHF
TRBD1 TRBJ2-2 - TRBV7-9 TGTGCCAGCAGCCCTGAGGGGGCGCGGACCGGGGAGCTGTTTTTT CASSPEGARTGELFF
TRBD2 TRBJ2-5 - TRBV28 TGTGCCAGCAGTTATCGAGTAGGGAGGGCGCCGCAAGAGACCCAGTACTTC CASSYRVGRAPQETQYF
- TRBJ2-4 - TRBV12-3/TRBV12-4 TGTGCCAGCAGCTCCCTAAACATTCAGTACTTC CASSSLNIQYF
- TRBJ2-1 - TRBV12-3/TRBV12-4 - CASSLSLRLYNEQFF
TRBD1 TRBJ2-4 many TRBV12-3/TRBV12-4 TGTGCCAGCAGGCTAAACCGGACAGGGGTCTTGGGACTAGCCAAAAACATTCAGTACTTC CASRLNRTGVLGLAKNIQYF
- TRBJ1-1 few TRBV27 TGTGCCAGCAGTTTCGGCGGGGGCCCTGAAGCTTTCTTT CASSFGGGPEAFF